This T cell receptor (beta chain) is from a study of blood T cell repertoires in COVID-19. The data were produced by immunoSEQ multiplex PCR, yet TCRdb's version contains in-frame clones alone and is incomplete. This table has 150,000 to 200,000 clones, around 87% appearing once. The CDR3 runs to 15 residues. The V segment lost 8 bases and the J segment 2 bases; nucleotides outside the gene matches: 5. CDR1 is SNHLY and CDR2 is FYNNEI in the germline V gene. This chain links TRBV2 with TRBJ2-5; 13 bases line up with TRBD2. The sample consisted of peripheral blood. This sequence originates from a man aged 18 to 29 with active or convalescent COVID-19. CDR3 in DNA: TGTGCCAGCGGGGGACTAGCGGGGACACAAGAGACCCAGTACTTC. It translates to CASGGLAGTQETQYF.